Listed here are 6 T cell receptor beta chains from one sample, sequenced in a study of shared clonotypes between healthy human individuals. Here immunoSEQ multiplex PCR was the method, and the copy in TCRdb shows in-frame clones only, minus some. The sample contains around 440,000 clones, around 77% of which appear only once. Sequencing used PBMCs. The receptors shown here come from a middle-aged woman in good health. Some clones in this sample may be carry-over from other donors' samples.

This chain joins TRBV6-6 and TRBJ2-7; TRBD2 might be the D (6 bases). This CDR3 comprises 14 residues. Trimming stripped 7 bases from V and 3 bases from J, with 16 bases between. The germline CDR1 and CDR2 sequences are MNHNY and SVGAGI (reference sequence). The CDR3 DNA sequence: TGTGCCAGCATCTCAGGGACTGGATTCTACGAGCAGTACTTC. Its protein product is CASISGTGFYEQYF.

The rearrangement links TRBV9 to TRBJ2-3, with 12 bases matching TRBD2. The V gene end was trimmed by 4 bases and the J gene end by 4 bases; junction bases not matched to a gene: 4. The CDR3 contains 15 residues. The germline CDR1 and CDR2 sequences are SGDLS and YYNGEE. In DNA form, the CDR3 reads TGTGCCAGCAGCATACTAGCGGGAGGTCCAGATACGCAGTATTTT. It is translated as CASSILAGGPDTQYF.

The V gene is TRBV5-1, the J gene TRBJ2-7; 10 bases line up with TRBD2. CDR1 is SGHRS, CDR2 YFSETQ, per germline. The CDR3 consists of 15 residues. Trimming removed 4 bases from V and 3 bases from J; junction bases left unmatched: 7. Written as DNA, the CDR3 is TGCGCCAGCAGCCCCGGACTAGCGGCCTACTACGAGCAGTACTTC. The encoded protein is CASSPGLAAYYEQYF.

This clone has more than one count but fewer than ten. The V and J genes are TRBV28 and TRBJ1-2; 7 bases align to TRBD1. CDR1 and CDR2 (germline): MDHEN, SYDVKM. The V segment lost 6 bases and the J segment 2 bases; nucleotides outside the gene matches: 6. This CDR3 spans 14 amino acids. CDR3 protein: CASSRQGINYGYTF. The CDR3 bases are TGTGCCAGCAGCCGACAGGGAATAAACTATGGCTACACCTTC.

The chain carries TRBV7-2 and TRBJ2-7; D not resolved. Trimming stripped 5 bases from V and 3 bases from J, with 5 bases between. CDR1 is SGHTA and CDR2 is FQGNSA in the germline V gene. The CDR3 is made up of 11 amino acids. Here the CDR3 reads CASSQLYEQYF. The CDR3 DNA is TGTGCCAGCAGCCAGCTCTACGAGCAGTACTTC.

Details on this clone: This likely reflects a read error, since a far larger clone is one base away. This chain links TRBV2 with TRBJ2-5; 9 positions agree with TRBD1. V lost 6 bases, J lost 11 bases, and 10 bases stayed unmatched. The CDR3 is 13 amino acids. CDR1 and CDR2 (germline): SNHLY, FYNNEI. CDR3 DNA: TGTGCCAGCAGGGGGACAGGGCAATACGTGCAGTACTTC. Amino acids: CASRGTGQYVQYF.